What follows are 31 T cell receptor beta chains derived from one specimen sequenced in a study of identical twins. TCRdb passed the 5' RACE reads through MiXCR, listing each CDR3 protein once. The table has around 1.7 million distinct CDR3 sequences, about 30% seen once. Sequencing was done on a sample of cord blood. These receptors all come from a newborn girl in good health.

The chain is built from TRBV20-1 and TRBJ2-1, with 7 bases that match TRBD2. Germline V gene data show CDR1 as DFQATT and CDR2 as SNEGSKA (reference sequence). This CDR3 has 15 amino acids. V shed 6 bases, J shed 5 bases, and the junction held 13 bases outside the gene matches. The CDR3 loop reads CSAPRSGFTDNEQFF. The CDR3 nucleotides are TGCAGTGCCCCCCGTAGCGGGTTTACAGACAATGAGCAGTTCTTC.

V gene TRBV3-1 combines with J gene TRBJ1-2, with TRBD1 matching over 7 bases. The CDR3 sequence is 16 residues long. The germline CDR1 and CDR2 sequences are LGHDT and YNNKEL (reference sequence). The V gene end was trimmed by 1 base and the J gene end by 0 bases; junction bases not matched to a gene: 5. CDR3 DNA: TGTGCCAGCAGCCAAGCTAGTACAGGGGCTAACTATGGCTACACCTTC. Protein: CASSQASTGANYGYTF.

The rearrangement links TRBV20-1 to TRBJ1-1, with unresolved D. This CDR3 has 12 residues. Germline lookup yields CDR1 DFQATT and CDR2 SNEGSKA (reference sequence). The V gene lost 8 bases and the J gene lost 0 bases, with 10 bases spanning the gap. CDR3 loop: CSPRSVNTEAFF. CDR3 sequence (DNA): TGCAGTCCACGAAGTGTGAACACTGAAGCTTTCTTT.

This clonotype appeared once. The CDR3 spells CASSYSAHPFNEQYF. The CDR3 DNA is TGTGCCAGCAGTTACTCCGCCCATCCATTCAATGAGCAGTACTTC. This chain joins TRBV6-5 and TRBJ2-7; D gene uncertain. This CDR3 has 15 residues. The germline gives CDR1 MNHEY, CDR2 SVGAGI. V shed 0 bases and J shed 7 bases, with 16 bases lying between them.

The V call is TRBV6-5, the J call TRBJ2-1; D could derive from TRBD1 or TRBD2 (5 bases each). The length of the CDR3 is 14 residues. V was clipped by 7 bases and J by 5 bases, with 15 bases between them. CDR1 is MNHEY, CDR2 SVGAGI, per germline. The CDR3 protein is CASTSRGPDNEQFF. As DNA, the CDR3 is TGTGCCAGCACCTCACGGGGACCAGACAATGAGCAGTTCTTC.

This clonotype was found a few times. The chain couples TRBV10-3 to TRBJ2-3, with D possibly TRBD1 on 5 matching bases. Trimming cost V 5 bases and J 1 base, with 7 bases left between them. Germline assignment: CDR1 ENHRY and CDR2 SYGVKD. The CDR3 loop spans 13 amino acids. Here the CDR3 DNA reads TGTGCCATCAGTCAAGGGGGCACAGATACGCAGTATTTT. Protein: CAISQGGTDTQYF.

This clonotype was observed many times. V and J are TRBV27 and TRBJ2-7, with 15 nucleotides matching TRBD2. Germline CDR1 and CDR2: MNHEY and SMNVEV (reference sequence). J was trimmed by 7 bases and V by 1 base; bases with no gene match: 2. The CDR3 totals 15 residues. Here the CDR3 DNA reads TGTGCCAGCAGTTTATACGGACTAGCGGGAGGGGAGCAGTACTTC. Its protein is CASSLYGLAGGEQYF.

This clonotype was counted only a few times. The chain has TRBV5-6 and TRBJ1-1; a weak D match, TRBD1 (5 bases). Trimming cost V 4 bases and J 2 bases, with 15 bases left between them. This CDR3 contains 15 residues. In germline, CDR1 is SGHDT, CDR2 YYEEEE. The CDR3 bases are TGTGCCAGCAGCCAGGGCCCTTATATCAACACTGAAGCTTTCTTT. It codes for CASSQGPYINTEAFF.

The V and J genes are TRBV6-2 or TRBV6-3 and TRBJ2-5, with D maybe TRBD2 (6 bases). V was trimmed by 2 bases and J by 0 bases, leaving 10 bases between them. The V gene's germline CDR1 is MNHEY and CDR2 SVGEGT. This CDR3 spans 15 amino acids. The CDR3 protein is CASSYRDFYQETQYF. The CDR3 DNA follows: TGTGCCAGCAGTTACCGGGACTTCTACCAAGAGACCCAGTACTTC.

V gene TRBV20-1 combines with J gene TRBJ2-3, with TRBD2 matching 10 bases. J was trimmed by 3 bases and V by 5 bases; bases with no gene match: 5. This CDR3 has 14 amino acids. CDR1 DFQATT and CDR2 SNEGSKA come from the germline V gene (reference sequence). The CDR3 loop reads CSAPILAGTDTQYF. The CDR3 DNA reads TGCAGTGCTCCTATACTAGCGGGGACAGATACGCAGTATTTT.

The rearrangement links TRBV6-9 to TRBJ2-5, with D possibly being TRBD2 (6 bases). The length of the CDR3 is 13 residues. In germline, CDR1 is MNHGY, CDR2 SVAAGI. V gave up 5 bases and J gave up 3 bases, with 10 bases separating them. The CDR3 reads CASSRDFEETQYF. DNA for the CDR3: TGTGCCAGCAGTAGGGACTTCGAAGAGACCCAGTACTTC.

The CDR3 loop is CASSLGDGNEQFF. CDR3 bases: TGTGCCAGCAGCTTGGGGGACGGAAATGAGCAGTTCTTC. The chain has TRBV5-6 and TRBJ2-1; D could derive from TRBD1 or TRBD2 (5 bases each). With 0 bases removed from V and 7 bases from J, the gap between germline ends came to 8 bases. The CDR3 covers 13 residues. Germline loops: CDR1 SGHDT, CDR2 YYEEEE.

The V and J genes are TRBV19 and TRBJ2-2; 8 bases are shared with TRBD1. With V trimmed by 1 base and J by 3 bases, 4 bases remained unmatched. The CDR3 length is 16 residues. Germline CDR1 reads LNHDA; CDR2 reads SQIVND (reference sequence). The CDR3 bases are TGTGCCAGTAGTATAGGTAGACAGGGGCACACCGGGGAGCTGTTTTTT. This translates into CASSIGRQGHTGELFF.

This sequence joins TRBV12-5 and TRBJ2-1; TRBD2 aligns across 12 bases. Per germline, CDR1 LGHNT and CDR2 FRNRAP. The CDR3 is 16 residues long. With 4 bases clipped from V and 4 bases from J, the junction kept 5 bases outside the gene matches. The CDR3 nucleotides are TGTGCTAGTGGTTCCCCCACTAGCGGGAGGTACAATGAGCAGTTCTTC. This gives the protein CASGSPTSGRYNEQFF. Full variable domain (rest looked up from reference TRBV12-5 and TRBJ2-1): DARVTQTPRHKVTEMGQEVTMRCQPILGHNTVFWYRQTMMQGLELLAYFRNRAPLDDSGMPKDRFSAEMPDATLATLKIQPSEPRDSAVYFCASGSPTSGRYNEQFFGPGTRLTVL.

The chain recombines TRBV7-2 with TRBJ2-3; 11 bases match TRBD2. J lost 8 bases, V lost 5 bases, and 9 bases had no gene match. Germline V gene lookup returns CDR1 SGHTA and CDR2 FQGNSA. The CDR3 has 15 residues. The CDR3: CASSPTSGRRGTQYF. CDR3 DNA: TGTGCCAGCAGCCCCACTAGCGGGAGAAGGGGTACGCAGTATTTT.

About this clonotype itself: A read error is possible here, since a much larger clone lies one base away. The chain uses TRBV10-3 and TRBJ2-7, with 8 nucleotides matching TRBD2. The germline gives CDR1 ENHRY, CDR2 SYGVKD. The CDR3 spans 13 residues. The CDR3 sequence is CAISERGGYAQYF. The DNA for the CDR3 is TGTGCCATCAGTGAGCGGGGGGGCTACGCGCAGTACTTC.

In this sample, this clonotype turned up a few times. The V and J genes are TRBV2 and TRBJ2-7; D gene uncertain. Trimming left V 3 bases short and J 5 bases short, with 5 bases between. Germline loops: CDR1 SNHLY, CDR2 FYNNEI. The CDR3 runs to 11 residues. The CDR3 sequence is CASSDTDEQYF. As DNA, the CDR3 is TGTGCCAGCAGTGACACGGACGAGCAGTACTTC.

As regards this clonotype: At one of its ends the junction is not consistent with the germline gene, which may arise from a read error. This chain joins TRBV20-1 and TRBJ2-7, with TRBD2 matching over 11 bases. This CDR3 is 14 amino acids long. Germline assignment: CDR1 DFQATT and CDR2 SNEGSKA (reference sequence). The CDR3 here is CSARGLAGSDERYF. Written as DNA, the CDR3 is TGCAGTGCTAGAGGACTAGCGGGGTCGGACGAGCGGTACTTC.

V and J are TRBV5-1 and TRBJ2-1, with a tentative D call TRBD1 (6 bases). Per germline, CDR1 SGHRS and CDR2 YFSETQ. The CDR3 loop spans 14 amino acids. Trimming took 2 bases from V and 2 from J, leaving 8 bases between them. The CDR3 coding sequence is TGCGCCAGCAGCTTTGACAGGACCTACAATGAGCAGTTCTTC. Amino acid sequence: CASSFDRTYNEQFF.

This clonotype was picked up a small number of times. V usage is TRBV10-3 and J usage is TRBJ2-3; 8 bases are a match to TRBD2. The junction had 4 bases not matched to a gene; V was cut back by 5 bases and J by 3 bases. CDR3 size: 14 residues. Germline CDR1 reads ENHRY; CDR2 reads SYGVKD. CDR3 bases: TGTGCCATCAGTCCGGGACTAGGTACAGATACGCAGTATTTT. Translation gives CAISPGLGTDTQYF.

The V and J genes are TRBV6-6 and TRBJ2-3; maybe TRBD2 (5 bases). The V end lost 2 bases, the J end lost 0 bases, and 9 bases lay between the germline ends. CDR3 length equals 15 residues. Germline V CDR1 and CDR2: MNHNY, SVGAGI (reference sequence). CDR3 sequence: CASSYGRTSTDTQYF. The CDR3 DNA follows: TGTGCCAGCAGTTACGGGCGGACTAGCACAGATACGCAGTATTTT.

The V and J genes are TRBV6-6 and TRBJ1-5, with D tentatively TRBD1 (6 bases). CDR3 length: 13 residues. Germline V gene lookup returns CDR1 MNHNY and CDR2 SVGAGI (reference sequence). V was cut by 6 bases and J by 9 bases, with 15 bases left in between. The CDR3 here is CASRARGEGPQHF. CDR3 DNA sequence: TGTGCCAGCAGAGCCAGGGGCGAGGGGCCCCAGCATTTT.

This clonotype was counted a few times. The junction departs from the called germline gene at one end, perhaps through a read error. DNA of the CDR3: TGTGCTAGCAGCCTCCGGGACAGGGATTATGAGCAGTTCTTC. This translates into CASSLRDRDYEQFF. The chain joins TRBV7-7 to TRBJ2-1; 9 bases are shared with TRBD1. In germline, CDR1 is SSHAT, CDR2 FNYEAQ (reference sequence). This CDR3 spans 14 amino acids.

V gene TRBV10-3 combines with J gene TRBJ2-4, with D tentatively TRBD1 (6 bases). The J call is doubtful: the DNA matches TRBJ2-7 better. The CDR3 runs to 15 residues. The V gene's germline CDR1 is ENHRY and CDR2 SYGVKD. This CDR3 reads CAISESPGQTDEQYF. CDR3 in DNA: TGTGCCATCAGTGAGTCACCCGGACAGACGGACGAGCAGTACTTC.

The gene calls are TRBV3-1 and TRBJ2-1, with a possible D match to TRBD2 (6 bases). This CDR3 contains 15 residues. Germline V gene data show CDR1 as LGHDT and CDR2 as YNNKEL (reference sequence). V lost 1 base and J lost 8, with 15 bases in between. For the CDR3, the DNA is TGTGCCAGCAGCCAAGCCCTAACTAGCAAGTATGAGCAGTTCTTC. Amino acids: CASSQALTSKYEQFF.

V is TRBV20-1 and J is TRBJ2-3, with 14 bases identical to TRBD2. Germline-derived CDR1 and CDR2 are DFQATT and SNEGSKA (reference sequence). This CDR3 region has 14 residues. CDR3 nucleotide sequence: TGCAGACGGACTAGCGGGAGGCTCACAGATACGCAGTATTTT. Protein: CRRTSGRLTDTQYF.

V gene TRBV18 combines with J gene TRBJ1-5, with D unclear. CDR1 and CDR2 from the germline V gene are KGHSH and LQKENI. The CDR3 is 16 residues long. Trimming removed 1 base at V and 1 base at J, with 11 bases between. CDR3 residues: CASSPLPGVSNQPQHF. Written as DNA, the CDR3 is TGTGCCAGCTCACCACTACCAGGTGTAAGCAATCAGCCCCAGCATTTT.

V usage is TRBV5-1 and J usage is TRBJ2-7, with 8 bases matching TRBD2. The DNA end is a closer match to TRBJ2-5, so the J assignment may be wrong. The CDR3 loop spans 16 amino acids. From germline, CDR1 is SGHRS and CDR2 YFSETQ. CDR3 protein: CASCIGGSGRKETQYF. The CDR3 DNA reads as TGCGCCAGCTGTATTGGCGGGAGCGGGAGAAAAGAGACCCAGTACTTC.

The DNA of the CDR3 is TGTGCCAGCAGCCAAGGCAGGACAGGGAACACCGGGGAGCTGTTTTTT. It codes for CASSQGRTGNTGELFF. The V gene is TRBV4-2, the J gene TRBJ2-2, with TRBD1 matching over 7 bases. With V trimmed by 1 base and J by 1 base, 3 bases remained unmatched. This CDR3 has 16 residues. From germline, CDR1 is LGHNA and CDR2 YNFKEQ.

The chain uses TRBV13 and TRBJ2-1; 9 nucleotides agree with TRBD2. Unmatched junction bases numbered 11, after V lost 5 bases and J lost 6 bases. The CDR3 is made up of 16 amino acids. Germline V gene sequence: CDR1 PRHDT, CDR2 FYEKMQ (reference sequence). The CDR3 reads CASSPRLSGRLNEQFF. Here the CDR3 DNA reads TGTGCCAGCAGCCCACGACTAAGCGGGAGGCTCAATGAGCAGTTCTTC.

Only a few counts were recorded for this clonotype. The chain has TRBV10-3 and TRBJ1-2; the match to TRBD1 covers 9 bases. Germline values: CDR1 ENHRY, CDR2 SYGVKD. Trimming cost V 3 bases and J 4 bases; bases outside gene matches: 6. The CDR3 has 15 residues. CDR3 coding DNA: TGTGCCATCAGTGACCCGGGACAGGGAGTCTATGGCTACACCTTC. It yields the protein CAISDPGQGVYGYTF.